The 13 T cell receptor beta chains given below trace back to one sample, sequenced in a study of cytomegalovirus exposure and HLA in healthy donors listed by TCRdb under 2017. The library was obtained by the immunoSEQ multiplex PCR assay. A mixture of 60 forward primers for TCR Vbeta segments and 13 reverse primers for TCR Jbeta segments was used in the multiplex PCR. TCRdb mirrors the immuneACCESS table, restricted to in-frame sequences. Some clones are absent from its copies; in checked studies, under half trace to an unresolved V gene, and the reason for the others is unknown. This sample holds fewer than 200,000 clones; less than 80% were observed only once. The biggest ten clones account for 0.75% to 0.8% of the sample. Material for sequencing was PBMCs. The receptors here all came from a female donor in good health and CMV-seronegative.

CDR3 nucleotides: TGTGCCAGCAGCTTACTTGGGGGGGACTATGGCTACACCTTC. The encoded protein is CASSLLGGDYGYTF. The V call is TRBV5-4, the J call TRBJ1-2; tentatively, D is TRBD1 (5 bases). Trimming took 2 bases from V and 3 from J, leaving 11 bases between them. CDR3 length equals 14 residues. In germline, CDR1 is SGHNT, CDR2 YYREEE (reference sequence).

This chain uses TRBV11-3 with TRBJ2-1; D is undetermined. The CDR3 has 12 residues. The V gene lost 5 bases and the J gene lost 9 bases, with 11 bases spanning the gap. Germline CDR1 reads SGHNT; CDR2 reads YENEEA. The CDR3 is CASSLGAGEQFF. CDR3 nucleotide sequence: TGTGCCAGCAGCCTCGGAGCCGGTGAGCAGTTCTTC.

The gene calls are TRBV7-9 and TRBJ2-5; tentatively, D is TRBD2 (6 bases). The CDR3 is 13 amino acids. V lost 1 base and J lost 13, with 16 bases in between. Germline loops: CDR1 SEHNR, CDR2 FQNEAQ (reference sequence). The CDR3 here is CASSLEVAGRLYF. CDR3 coding DNA: TGTGCCAGCAGCTTAGAGGTTGCGGGGAGATTGTACTTC. Combining the CDR3 with reference TRBV7-9 and TRBJ2-5 gives the whole variable domain DTGVSQNPRHKITKRGQNVTFRCDPISEHNRLYWYRQTLGQGPEFLTYFQNEAQLEKSRLLSDRFSAERPKGSFSTLEIQRTEQGDSAMYLCASSLEVAGRLYFGPGTRLLVL.

The chain joins TRBV28 to TRBJ2-1; the match to TRBD2 covers 9 bases. CDR1 and CDR2 (germline): MDHEN, SYDVKM. The CDR3 has 17 amino acids. Trimming at V came to 3 bases and at J to 5 bases, leaving 11 bases not matched to a gene. For the CDR3, the DNA is TGTGCCAGCAGTTTCTTGGGGAGGACTAGCGCAAACAATGAGCAGTTCTTC. Residues: CASSFLGRTSANNEQFF. Using reference TRBV28 and TRBJ2-1 for the parts outside the CDR3, the full variable domain is DVKVTQSSRYLVKRTGEKVFLECVQDMDHENMFWYRQDPGLGLRLIYFSYDVKMKEKGDIPEGYSVSREKKERFSLILESASTNQTSMYLCASSFLGRTSANNEQFFGPGTRLTVL.

The chain recombines TRBV29-1 with TRBJ1-2; a possible D gene is TRBD1 (5 bases). The V gene lost 7 bases and the J gene lost 4 bases, with 13 bases spanning the gap. Germline V gene lookup returns CDR1 SQVTM and CDR2 ANQGSEA. The CDR3 has 12 residues. The CDR3 DNA reads as TGCAGCGGCGGGGACGGTACCTATGGCTACACCTTC. Its translation is CSGGDGTYGYTF.

This chain uses TRBV11-1 with TRBJ2-3; 10 bases fit TRBD2. CDR3 length equals 15 residues. The V and J ends lost 3 bases and 4 bases, in that order; junction bases with no gene match: 4. Germline V lookup: CDR1 SGHAT, CDR2 FQDESV (reference sequence). This CDR3 is CASSFASGSADTQYF. The CDR3 DNA is TGTGCCAGCAGCTTTGCTAGCGGGAGTGCAGATACGCAGTATTTT.

Note on this clone: Mismatch with germline at one junction end may stem from a read error. The chain recombines TRBV27 with TRBJ2-6; 7 bases are a match to TRBD1. Looked up from germline, CDR1 is MNHEY and CDR2 is SMNVEV (reference sequence). The CDR3 is 17 residues long. The CDR3 DNA reads as TGTGCCAGCAGTCCGGACAGGCTGATCTCTGGGGCCAACGGCCTGACTTTC. Translated: CASSPDRLISGANGLTF.

Of note for this clone: The junction and the germline gene differ at one end; a read error may be behind it. V gene TRBV11-1 combines with J gene TRBJ2-3; 9 bases line up with TRBD2. CDR3 size: 15 residues. Germline V gene sequence: CDR1 SGHAT, CDR2 FQDESV (reference sequence). In nucleotides, the CDR3 is TGTGCCAGCAGCTTTACGGCTAGCGGGGCAGATACACAGTATTTT. Translation: CASSFTASGADTQYF. The variable domain in full, completed from reference TRBV11-1 and TRBJ2-3, reads EAEVAQSPRYKITEKSQAVAFWCDPISGHATLYWYRQILGQGPELLVQFQDESVVDDSQLPKDRFSAERLKGVDSTLKIQPAELGDSAMYLCASSFTASGADTQYFGPGTRLTVL.

In its sample, this clone was seen once. The CDR3 DNA follows: TGTGCCAGCAGCCACCGTAGAGGACTAGCGTTTGATGAGCAGTTCTTC. Translating it yields CASSHRRGLAFDEQFF. V usage is TRBV14 and J usage is TRBJ2-1; TRBD2 agrees at 9 bases. J lost 8 bases, V lost 3 bases, and 11 bases had no gene match. Germline values: CDR1 SGHDN, CDR2 FVKESK. The CDR3 covers 16 residues.

V gene TRBV30 combines with J gene TRBJ1-5; D remains ambiguous. CDR1 is GTSNPN and CDR2 is SVGIG in the germline V gene (reference sequence). With 2 bases removed from V and 7 bases from J, the gap between germline ends came to 12 bases. The CDR3 runs 13 residues. CDR3 sequence reads: CAWSTGSWQPQHF. In DNA, the CDR3 is TGTGCCTGGAGTACCGGGTCTTGGCAGCCCCAGCATTTT. The entire variable domain, with the rest obtained from reference TRBV30 and TRBJ1-5, is as follows: SQTIHQWPATLVQPVGSPLSLECTVEGTSNPNLYWYRQAAGRGLQLLFYSVGIGQISSEVPQNLSASRPQDRQFILSSKKLLLSDSGFYLCAWSTGSWQPQHFGDGTRLSIL.

This chain uses TRBV7-2 with TRBJ2-7; D gene uncertain. The V gene's germline CDR1 is SGHTA and CDR2 FQGNSA. Trimming cost V 1 base and J 2 bases, with 12 bases left between them. The CDR3 length is 15 residues. CDR3 sequence (DNA): TGTGCCAGCAGCTTAGTTACAGCTAACACCTACGAGCAGTACTTC. Translated: CASSLVTANTYEQYF. Together with reference TRBV7-2 and TRBJ2-7, the CDR3 gives the full variable domain: GAGVSQSPSNKVTEKGKDVELRCDPISGHTALYWYRQSLGQGLEFLIYFQGNSAPDKSGLPSDRFSAERTGGSVSTLTIQRTQQEDSAVYLCASSLVTANTYEQYFGPGTRLTVT.

This clone has only a few counts. The chain recombines TRBV5-6 with TRBJ1-5; D gene ambiguous. V was cut by 0 bases and J by 5 bases, with 12 bases left in between. From germline, CDR1 is SGHDT and CDR2 YYEEEE. The CDR3 is made up of 15 amino acids. This CDR3 reads CASSLGTAHYQPQHF. In nucleotides, the CDR3 is TGTGCCAGCAGCTTGGGTACAGCTCACTATCAGCCCCAGCATTTT.

The chain joins TRBV5-4 to TRBJ1-1, with D possibly TRBD1 on 5 matching bases. The V gene lost 0 bases and the J gene lost 4 bases, with 16 bases spanning the gap. This CDR3 has 16 amino acids. Germline loops: CDR1 SGHNT, CDR2 YYREEE (reference sequence). The CDR3 DNA is TGTGCCAGCAGCTTGGAATTCACAGGAGTCCTCACTGAAGCTTTCTTT. Translated: CASSLEFTGVLTEAFF.